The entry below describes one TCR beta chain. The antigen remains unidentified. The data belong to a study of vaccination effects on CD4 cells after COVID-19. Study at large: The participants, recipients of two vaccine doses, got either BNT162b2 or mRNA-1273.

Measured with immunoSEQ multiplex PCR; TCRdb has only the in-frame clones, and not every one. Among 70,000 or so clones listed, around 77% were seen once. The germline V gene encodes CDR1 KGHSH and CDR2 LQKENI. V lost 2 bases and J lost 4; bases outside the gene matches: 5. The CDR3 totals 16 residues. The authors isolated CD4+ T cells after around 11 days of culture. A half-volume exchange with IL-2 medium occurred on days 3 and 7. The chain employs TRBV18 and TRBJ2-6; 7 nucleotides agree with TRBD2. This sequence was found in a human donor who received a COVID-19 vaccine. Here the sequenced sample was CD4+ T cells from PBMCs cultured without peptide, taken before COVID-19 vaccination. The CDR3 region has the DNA TGTGCCAGCTCACCATATGAGCGGGGAGGGGCCAACGTCCTGACTTTC. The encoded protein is CASSPYERGGANVLTF.